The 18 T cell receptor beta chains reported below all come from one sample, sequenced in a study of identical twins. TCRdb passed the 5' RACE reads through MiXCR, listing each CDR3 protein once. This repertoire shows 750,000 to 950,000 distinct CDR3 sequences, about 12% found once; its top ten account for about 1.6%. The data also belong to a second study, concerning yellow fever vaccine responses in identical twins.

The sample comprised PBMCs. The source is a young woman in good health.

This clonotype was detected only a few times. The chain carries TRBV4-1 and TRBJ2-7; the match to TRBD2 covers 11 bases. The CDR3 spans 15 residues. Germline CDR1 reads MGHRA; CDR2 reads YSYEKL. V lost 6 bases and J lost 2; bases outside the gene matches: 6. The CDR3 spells CASSLAGGIAYEQYV. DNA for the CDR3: TGCGCCAGCAGTCTAGCGGGGGGTATAGCCTACGAGCAGTACGTC.

DNA of the CDR3: TGTGCCACCGAAGGAAGGCGAGGCTACAGGGGCACAGATACGCAGTATTTT. Translating gives CATEGRRGYRGTDTQYF. The V call is TRBV10-3, the J call TRBJ2-3; D may be TRBD1 (6 bases). V was pared by 10 bases and J by 1 base, with 24 bases between. CDR1 is ENHRY, CDR2 SYGVKD, per germline. The CDR3 totals 17 residues.

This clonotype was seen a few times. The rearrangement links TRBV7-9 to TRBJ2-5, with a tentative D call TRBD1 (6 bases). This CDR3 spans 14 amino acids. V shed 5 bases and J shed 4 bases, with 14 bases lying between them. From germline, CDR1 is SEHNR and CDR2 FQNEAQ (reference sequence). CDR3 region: CASSRNRVIETQYF. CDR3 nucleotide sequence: TGTGCCAGCAGCCGGAACAGGGTGATAGAGACCCAGTACTTC.

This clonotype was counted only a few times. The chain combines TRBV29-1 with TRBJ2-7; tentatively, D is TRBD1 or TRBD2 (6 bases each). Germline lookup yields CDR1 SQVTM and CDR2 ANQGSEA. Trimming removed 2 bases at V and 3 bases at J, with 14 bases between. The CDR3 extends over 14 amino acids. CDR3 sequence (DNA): TGCAGCGTTGAAAGGGGGGCTAGCCTCTACGAGCAGTACTTC. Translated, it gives CSVERGASLYEQYF.

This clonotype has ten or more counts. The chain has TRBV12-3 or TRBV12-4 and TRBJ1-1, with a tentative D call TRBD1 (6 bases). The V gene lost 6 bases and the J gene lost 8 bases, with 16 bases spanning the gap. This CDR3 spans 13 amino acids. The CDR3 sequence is CASRLTGLLEAFF. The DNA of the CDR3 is TGTGCCAGCAGGCTAACAGGGCTGCTGGAAGCTTTCTTT.

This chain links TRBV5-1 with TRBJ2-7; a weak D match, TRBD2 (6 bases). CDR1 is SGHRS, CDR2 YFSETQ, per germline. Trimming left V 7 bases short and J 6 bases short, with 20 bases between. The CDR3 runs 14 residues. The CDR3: CASGRTTWTGEQYF. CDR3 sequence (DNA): TGCGCCAGCGGCCGGACTACCTGGACTGGCGAGCAGTACTTC.

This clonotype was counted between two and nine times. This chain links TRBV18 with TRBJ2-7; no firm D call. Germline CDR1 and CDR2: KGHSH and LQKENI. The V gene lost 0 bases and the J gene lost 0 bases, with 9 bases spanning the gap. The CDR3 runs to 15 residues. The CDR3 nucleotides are TGTGCCAGCTCACCACCTGGACCGAACTCCTACGAGCAGTACTTC. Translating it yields CASSPPGPNSYEQYF. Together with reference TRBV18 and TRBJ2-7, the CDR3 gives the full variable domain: NAGVMQNPRHLVRRRGQEARLRCSPMKGHSHVYWYRQLPEEGLKFMVYLQKENIIDESGMPKERFSAEFPKEGPSILRIQQVVRGDSAAYFCASSPPGPNSYEQYFGPGTRLTVT.

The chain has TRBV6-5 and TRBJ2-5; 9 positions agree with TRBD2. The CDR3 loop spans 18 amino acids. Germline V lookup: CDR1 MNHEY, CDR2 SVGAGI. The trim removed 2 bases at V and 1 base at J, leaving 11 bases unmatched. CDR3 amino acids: CASSYDMGSGGLQETQYF. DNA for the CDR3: TGTGCCAGCAGTTACGATATGGGTAGCGGGGGACTCCAAGAGACCCAGTACTTC.

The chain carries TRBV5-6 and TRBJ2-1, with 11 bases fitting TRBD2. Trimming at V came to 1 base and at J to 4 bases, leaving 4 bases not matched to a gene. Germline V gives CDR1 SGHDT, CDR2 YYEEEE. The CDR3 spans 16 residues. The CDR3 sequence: CASSLTSGSPYNEQFF. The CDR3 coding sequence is TGTGCCAGCAGCTTGACTAGCGGGAGTCCGTACAATGAGCAGTTCTTC. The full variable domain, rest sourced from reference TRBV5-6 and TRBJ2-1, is DAGVTQSPTHLIKTRGQQVTLRCSPKSGHDTVSWYQQALGQGPQFIFQYYEEEERQRGNFPDRFSGHQFPNYSSELNVNALLLGDSALYLCASSLTSGSPYNEQFFGPGTRLTVL.

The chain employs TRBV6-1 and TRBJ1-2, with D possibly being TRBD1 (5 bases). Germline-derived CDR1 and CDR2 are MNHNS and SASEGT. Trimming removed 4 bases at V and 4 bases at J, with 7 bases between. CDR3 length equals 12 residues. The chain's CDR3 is CASSVQGYGYTF. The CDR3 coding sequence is TGTGCCAGCAGTGTGCAGGGCTATGGCTACACCTTC.

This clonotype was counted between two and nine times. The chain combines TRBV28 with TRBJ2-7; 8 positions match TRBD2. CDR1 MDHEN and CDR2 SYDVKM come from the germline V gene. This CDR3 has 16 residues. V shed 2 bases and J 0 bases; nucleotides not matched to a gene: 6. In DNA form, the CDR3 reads TGTGCCAGCAGTTTAGGGGCAAGCGGGAGCTCCTACGAGCAGTACTTC. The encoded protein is CASSLGASGSSYEQYF.

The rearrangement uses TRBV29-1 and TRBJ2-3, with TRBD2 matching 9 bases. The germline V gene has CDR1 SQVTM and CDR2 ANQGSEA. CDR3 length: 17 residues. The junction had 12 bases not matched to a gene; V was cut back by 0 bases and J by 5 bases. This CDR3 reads CSVEEAGGGGRRDTQYF. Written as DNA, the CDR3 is TGCAGCGTTGAAGAAGCGGGCGGGGGGGGCCGGAGAGATACGCAGTATTTT.

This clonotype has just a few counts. The CDR3 sequence is CASGLGRTEAFF. In DNA form, the CDR3 reads TGTGCCAGCGGCCTAGGGAGAACTGAAGCTTTCTTT. The rearrangement links TRBV3-1 to TRBJ1-1; D unclear. This CDR3 region has 12 residues. V lost 8 bases, J lost 5 bases, and 12 bases lay in between. Germline V gene sequence: CDR1 LGHDT, CDR2 YNNKEL (reference sequence).

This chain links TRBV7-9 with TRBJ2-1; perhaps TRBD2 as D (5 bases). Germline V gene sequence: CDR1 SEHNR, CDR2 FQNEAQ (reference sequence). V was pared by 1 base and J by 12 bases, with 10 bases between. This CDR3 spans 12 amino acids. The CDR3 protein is CASSLGGERQFF. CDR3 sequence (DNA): TGTGCCAGCAGCTTAGGGGGAGAAAGGCAGTTCTTC. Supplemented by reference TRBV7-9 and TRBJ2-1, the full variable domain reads DTGVSQNPRHKITKRGQNVTFRCDPISEHNRLYWYRQTLGQGPEFLTYFQNEAQLEKSRLLSDRFSAERPKGSFSTLEIQRTEQGDSAMYLCASSLGGERQFFGPGTRLTVL.

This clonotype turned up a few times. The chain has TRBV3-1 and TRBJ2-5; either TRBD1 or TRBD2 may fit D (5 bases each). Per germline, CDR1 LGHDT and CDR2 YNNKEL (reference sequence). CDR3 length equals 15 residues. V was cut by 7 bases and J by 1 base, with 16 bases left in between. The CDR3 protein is CASTGERGPQETQYF. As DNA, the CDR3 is TGTGCCAGCACCGGTGAGAGGGGCCCCCAAGAGACCCAGTACTTC.

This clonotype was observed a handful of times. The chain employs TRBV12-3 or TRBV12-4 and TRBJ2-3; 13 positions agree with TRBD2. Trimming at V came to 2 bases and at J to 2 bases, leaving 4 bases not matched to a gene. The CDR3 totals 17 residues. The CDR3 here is CASSLKGLAGATDTQYF. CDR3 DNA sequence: TGTGCCAGCAGTTTAAAAGGACTAGCGGGAGCCACAGATACGCAGTATTTT.

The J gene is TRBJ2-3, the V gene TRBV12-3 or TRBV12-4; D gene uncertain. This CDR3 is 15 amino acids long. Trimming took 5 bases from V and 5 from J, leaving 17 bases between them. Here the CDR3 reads CASSITFERGDTQYF. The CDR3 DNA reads TGTGCCAGCAGTATCACATTCGAGAGAGGAGATACGCAGTATTTT.

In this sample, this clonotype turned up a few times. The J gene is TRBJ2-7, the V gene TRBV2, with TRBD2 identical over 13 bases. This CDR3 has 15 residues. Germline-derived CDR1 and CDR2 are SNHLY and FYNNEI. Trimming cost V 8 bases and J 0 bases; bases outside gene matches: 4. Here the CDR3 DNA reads TGTGCCAGCCGACTAGCGGGAGGCGCCTCCTACGAGCAGTACTTC. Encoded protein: CASRLAGGASYEQYF.